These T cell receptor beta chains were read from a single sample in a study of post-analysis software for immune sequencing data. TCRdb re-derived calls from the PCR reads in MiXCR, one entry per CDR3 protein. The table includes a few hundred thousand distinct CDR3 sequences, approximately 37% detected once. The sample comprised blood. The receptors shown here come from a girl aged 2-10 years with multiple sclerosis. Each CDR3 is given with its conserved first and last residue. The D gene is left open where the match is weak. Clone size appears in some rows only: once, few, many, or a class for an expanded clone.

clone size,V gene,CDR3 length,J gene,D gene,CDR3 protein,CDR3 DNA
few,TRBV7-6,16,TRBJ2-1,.,CASSSEPGWGLGEQFF,TGTGCCAGCAGCTCCGAGCCAGGGTGGGGATTGGGTGAGCAGTTCTTC
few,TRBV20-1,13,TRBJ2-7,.,CSARDLSAYEQYF,TGCAGTGCTAGAGATCTATCGGCCTACGAGCAGTACTTC
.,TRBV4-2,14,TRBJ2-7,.,CASSQRNSGYEQYF,TGTGCCAGCAGCCAACGAAATTCTGGCTACGAGCAGTACTTC
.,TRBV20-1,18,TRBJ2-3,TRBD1,CSARDDIKTGAGTDTQYF,TGCAGTGCTAGAGACGATATAAAAACAGGGGCCGGCACAGATACGCAGTATTTT
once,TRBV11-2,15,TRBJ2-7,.,CASSSRQVISYGQYF,TGTGCCAGCAGCTCAAGACAGGTGATCTCCTACGGGCAGTACTTC
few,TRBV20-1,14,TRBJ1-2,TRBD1,CSARGLTGNYGYTF,TGCAGTGCTAGAGGTCTGACAGGGAACTATGGCTACACCTTC
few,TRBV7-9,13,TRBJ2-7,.,CASTEGAHYEQYF,TGTGCCAGCACGGAGGGGGCCCACTACGAGCAGTACTTC
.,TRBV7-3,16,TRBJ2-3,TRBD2,CASSSTLAGWADTQYF,TGTGCCAGCAGCTCCACATTAGCGGGGTGGGCAGATACGCAGTATTTT
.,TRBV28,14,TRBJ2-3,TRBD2,CATASGGAADTQYF,TGTGCCACCGCTAGCGGGGGGGCGGCAGATACGCAGTATTTT
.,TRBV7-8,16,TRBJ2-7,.,CASSLVWAASSYEQYF,TGTGCCAGCAGCTTAGTTTGGGCTGCTAGCTCCTACGAGCAGTACTTC
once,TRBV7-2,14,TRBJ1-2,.,CASSQTRTSHGYTF,TGTGCCAGCAGCCAGACTCGAACTTCCCATGGCTACACCTTC
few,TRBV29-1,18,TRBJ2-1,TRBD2,CSVDFPGTSGSSYNEQFF,TGCAGCGTTGACTTCCCTGGGACTAGCGGAAGCTCCTACAATGAGCAGTTCTTC
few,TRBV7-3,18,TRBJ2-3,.,CASSQRGGNGGDTDTQYF,TGTGCCAGCAGCCAAAGAGGAGGGAATGGCGGGGACACAGATACGCAGTATTTT
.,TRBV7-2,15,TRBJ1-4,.,CASSRTGRIYEKLFF,TGTGCCAGCAGCCGCACAGGAAGGATTTATGAAAAACTGTTTTTT
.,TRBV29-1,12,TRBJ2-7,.,CSVETDDYEQYF,TGCAGCGTTGAAACGGACGACTACGAGCAGTACTTC
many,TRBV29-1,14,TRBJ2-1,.,CSVVPDSWYNEQFF,TGCAGCGTTGTTCCGGACAGCTGGTACAATGAGCAGTTCTTC
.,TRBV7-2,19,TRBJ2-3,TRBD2,CASSLEGLASGRRTDTQYF,TGTGCCAGCAGCTTAGAAGGTTTGGCTAGCGGGAGGCGCACAGATACGCAGTATTTT
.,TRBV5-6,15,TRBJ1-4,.,CASSTSRSITEKLFF,TGTGCCAGCAGCACCTCCAGGAGTATCACTGAAAAACTGTTTTTT
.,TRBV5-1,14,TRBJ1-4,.,CASSPTTGFEKLFF,TGCGCCAGCAGCCCGACCACGGGGTTTGAAAAACTGTTTTTT
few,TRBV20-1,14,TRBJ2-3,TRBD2,CSATGLAGGQAQYF,TGCAGTGCCACTGGACTAGCGGGGGGGCAGGCGCAGTATTTT
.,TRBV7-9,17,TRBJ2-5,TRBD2,CASSQEGTSGFQETQYF,TGTGCCAGCAGCCAAGAAGGGACTAGCGGGTTTCAAGAGACCCAGTACTTC
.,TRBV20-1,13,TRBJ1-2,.,CSARVTGFYGYTF,TGCAGTGCTAGAGTTACAGGGTTTTATGGCTACACCTTC
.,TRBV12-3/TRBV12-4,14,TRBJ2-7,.,CASSLFGAVDEQYF,TGTGCCAGCAGTTTATTCGGGGCGGTCGACGAGCAGTACTTC
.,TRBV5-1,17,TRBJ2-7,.,CASSLGSGGLSSYEQYF,TGCGCCAGCAGCTTGGGAAGCGGAGGCCTAAGCTCCTACGAGCAGTACTTC
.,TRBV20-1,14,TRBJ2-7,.,CSAFRSTAAYEQYF,TGCAGTGCATTCCGGAGTACGGCTGCCTACGAGCAGTACTTC
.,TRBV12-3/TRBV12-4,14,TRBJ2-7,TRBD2,CASRRTSGEREQYF,TGTGCCAGCAGGCGAACTAGCGGGGAACGCGAGCAGTACTTC
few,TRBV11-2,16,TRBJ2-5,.,CASSPWRRQSQETQYF,TGTGCCAGCAGCCCCTGGAGACGACAGTCACAAGAGACCCAGTACTTC
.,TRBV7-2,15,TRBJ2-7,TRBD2,CASSLGTSAIYEQYF,TGTGCCAGCAGCTTAGGGACTAGTGCGATCTACGAGCAGTACTTC
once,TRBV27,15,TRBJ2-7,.,CASSGGLTGVYEQYF,TGTGCCAGCAGTGGCGGACTCACGGGAGTCTACGAGCAGTACTTC
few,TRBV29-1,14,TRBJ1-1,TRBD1,CSVEVTGRNTEAFF,TGCAGCGTTGAAGTGACAGGGCGAAACACTGAAGCTTTCTTT
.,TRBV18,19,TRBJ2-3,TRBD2,CASSPIPTSSGSDADTQYF,TGTGCCAGCTCACCCATCCCTACCTCTAGCGGATCCGATGCAGATACGCAGTATTTT
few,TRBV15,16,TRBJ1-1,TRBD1,CATSRNRDRGYGEAFF,TGTGCCACCAGCAGAAACAGGGACAGGGGGTACGGTGAAGCTTTCTTT
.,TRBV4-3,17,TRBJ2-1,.,CASSQDHRAKRGNEQFF,TGCGCCAGCAGCCAAGACCATCGGGCCAAGCGAGGGAATGAGCAGTTCTTC
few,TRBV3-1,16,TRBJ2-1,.,CASSHTSGTRVDEQFF,TGTGCCAGCAGCCACACCTCCGGGACGCGGGTGGATGAGCAGTTCTTC
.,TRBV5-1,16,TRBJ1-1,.,CASSLAGHPGDTEAFF,TGCGCCAGCAGCTTGGCCGGACACCCTGGCGATACTGAAGCTTTCTTT
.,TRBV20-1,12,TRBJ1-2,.,CSAYGKEGGYTF,TGCAGTGCTTACGGGAAGGAGGGTGGCTACACCTTC
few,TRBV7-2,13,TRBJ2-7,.,CASETTVTYEQYF,TGTGCCAGCGAGACGACAGTTACCTACGAGCAGTACTTC
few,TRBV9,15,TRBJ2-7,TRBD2,CASSVMGSGIYEQYF,TGTGCCAGCAGCGTAATGGGTAGCGGGATCTACGAGCAGTACTTC
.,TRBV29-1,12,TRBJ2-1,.,CSVGQGDNEQFF,TGCAGCGTGGGACAAGGGGACAATGAGCAGTTCTTC
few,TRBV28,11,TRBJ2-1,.,CASSLQAPQFF,TGTGCCAGCAGTCTACAAGCCCCCCAGTTCTTC
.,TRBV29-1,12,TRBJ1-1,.,CSVKPGNTEAFF,TGCAGCGTGAAACCAGGGAACACTGAAGCTTTCTTT
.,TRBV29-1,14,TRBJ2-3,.,CSVDGASGTDTQYF,TGCAGCGTTGACGGGGCTAGCGGCACAGATACGCAGTATTTT
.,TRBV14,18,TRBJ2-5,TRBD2,CASSQGRPAGGRQETQYF,TGTGCCAGCAGCCAAGGCCGCCCAGCGGGGGGTCGCCAAGAGACCCAGTACTTC
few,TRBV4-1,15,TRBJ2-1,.,CASSQEQTSYNEQFF,TGCGCCAGCAGCCAAGAACAGACTTCCTACAATGAGCAGTTCTTC
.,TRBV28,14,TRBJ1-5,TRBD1,CASTYRDRFQPQHF,TGTGCCAGCACCTACCGGGACAGGTTCCAGCCCCAGCATTTT
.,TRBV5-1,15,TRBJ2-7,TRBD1,CASSLAGTDLYEQYF,TGCGCCAGCAGCTTGGCAGGGACAGACCTCTACGAGCAGTACTTC